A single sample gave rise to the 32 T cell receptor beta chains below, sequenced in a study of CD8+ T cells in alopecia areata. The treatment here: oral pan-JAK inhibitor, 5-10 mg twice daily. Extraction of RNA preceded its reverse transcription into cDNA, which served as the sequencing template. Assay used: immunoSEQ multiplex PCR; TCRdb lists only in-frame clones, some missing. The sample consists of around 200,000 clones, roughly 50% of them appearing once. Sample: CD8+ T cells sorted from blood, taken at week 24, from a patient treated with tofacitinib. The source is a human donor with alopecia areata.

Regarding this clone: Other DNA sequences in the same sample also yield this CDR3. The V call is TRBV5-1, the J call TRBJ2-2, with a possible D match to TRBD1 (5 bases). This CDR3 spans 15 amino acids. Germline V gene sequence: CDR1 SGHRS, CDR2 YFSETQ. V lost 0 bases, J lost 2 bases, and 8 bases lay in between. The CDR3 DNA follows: TGCGCCAGCAGCTTGGGTACAGGAAACACCGGGGAGCTGTTTTTT. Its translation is CASSLGTGNTGELFF.

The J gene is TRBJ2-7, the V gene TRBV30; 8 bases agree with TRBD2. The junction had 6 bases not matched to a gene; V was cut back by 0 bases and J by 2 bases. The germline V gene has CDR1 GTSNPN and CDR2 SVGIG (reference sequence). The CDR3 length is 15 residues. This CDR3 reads CAWSVQAGDTYEQYF. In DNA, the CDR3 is TGTGCCTGGAGTGTACAAGCGGGGGACACCTACGAGCAGTACTTC.

The CDR3 loop is CSVSGGAAYNEQFF. The CDR3 nucleotides read TGCAGCGTATCGGGGGGGGCGGCCTACAATGAGCAGTTCTTC. The chain has TRBV29-1 and TRBJ2-1; 8 nucleotides align to TRBD2. This CDR3 is 14 amino acids long. Germline loops: CDR1 SQVTM, CDR2 ANQGSEA. V lost 6 bases and J lost 2; bases outside the gene matches: 6.

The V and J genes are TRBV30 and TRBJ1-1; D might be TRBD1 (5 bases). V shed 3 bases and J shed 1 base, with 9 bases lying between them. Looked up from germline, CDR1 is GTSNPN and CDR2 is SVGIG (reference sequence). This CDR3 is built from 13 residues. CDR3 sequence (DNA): TGTGCCTGGAGCGGGGGGTGGAACACTGAAGCTTTCTTT. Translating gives CAWSGGWNTEAFF.

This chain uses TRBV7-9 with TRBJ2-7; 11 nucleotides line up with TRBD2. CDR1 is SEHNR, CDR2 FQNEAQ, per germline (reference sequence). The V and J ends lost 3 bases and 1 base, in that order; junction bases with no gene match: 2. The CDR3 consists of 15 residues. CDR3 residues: CASSFSGGVSYEQYF. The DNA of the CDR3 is TGTGCCAGCAGCTTTAGCGGGGGGGTTTCCTACGAGCAGTACTTC.

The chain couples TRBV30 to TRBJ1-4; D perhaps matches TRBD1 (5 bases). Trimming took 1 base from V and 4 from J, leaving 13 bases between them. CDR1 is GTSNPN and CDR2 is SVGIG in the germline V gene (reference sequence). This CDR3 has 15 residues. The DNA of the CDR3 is TGTGCCTGGAGTGAGGAAACAGGCATTAATGAAAAACTGTTTTTT. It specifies CAWSEETGINEKLFF.

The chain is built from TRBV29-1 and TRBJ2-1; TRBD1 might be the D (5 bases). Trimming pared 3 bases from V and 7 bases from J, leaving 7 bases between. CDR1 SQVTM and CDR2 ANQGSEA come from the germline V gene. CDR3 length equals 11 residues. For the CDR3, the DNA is TGCAGCGTTGACAGGGAAAATGAGCAGTTCTTC. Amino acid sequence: CSVDRENEQFF.

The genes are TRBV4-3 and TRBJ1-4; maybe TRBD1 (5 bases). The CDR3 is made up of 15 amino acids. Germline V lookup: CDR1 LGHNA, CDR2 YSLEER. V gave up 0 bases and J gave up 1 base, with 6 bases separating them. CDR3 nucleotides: TGCGCCAGCAGCCAAGACGACAGAACTAATGAAAAACTGTTTTTT. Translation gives CASSQDDRTNEKLFF.

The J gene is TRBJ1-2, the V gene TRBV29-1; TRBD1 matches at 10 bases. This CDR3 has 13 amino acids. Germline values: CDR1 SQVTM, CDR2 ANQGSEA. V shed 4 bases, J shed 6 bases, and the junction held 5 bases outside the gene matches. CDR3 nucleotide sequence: TGCAGCGTTGGAGGGACAGGGGAGGATGGCTACACCTTC. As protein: CSVGGTGEDGYTF.

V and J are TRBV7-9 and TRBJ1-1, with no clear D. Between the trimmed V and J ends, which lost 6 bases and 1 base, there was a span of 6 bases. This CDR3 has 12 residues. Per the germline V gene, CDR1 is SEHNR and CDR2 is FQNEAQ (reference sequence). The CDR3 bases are TGTGCCAGCAGGGAGGGGAACACTGAAGCTTTCTTT. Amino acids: CASREGNTEAFF.

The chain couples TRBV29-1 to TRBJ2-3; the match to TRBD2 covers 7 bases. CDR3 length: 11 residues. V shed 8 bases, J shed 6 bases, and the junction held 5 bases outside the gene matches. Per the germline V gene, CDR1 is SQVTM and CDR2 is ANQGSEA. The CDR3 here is CSLGGIDTQYF. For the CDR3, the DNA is TGCAGCCTGGGGGGGATTGATACGCAGTATTTT.

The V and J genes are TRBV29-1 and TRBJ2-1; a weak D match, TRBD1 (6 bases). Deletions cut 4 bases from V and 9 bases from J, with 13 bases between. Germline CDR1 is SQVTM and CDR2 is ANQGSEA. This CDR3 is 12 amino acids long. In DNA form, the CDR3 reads TGCAGCGTTGTCAACAGGGAAACTGAGCAGTTCTTC. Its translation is CSVVNRETEQFF.

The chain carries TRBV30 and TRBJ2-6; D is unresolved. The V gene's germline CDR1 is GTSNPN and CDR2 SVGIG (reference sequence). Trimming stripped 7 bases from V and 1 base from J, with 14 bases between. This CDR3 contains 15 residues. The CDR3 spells CASPPVISGANVLTF. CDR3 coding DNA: TGTGCCTCCCCGCCGGTGATTTCTGGGGCCAACGTCCTGACTTTC.

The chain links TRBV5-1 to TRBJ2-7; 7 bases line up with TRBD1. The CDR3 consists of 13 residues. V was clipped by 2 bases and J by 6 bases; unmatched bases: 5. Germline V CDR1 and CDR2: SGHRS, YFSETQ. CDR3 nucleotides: TGCGCCAGCAGCTTAACAGGGGATCTCGAGCAGTACTTC. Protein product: CASSLTGDLEQYF. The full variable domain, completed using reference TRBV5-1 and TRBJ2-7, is KAGVTQTPRYLIKTRGQQVTLSCSPISGHRSVSWYQQTPGQGLQFLFEYFSETQRNKGNFPGRFSGRQFSNSRSEMNVSTLELGDSALYLCASSLTGDLEQYFGPGTRLTVT.

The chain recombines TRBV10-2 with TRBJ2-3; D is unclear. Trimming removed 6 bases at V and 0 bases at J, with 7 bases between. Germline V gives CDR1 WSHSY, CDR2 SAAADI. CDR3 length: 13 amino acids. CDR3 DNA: TGCGCCAGCAGCCTAGGAAGCACAGATACGCAGTATTTT. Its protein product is CASSLGSTDTQYF.

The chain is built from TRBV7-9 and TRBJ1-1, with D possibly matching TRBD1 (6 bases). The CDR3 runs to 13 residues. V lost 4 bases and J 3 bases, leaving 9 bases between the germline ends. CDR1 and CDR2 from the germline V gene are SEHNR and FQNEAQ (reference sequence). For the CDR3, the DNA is TGTGCCAGCAGCTACAAGGGGGACACTGAAGCTTTCTTT. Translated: CASSYKGDTEAFF.

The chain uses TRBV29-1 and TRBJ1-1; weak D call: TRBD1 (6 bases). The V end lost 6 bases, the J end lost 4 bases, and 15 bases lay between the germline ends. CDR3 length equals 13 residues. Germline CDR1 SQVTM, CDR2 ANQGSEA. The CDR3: CSVGDRWGTEAFF. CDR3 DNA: TGCAGCGTGGGTGACAGGTGGGGCACTGAAGCTTTCTTT.

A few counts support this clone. The DNA for the CDR3 is TGTGCCAGCAGTTTATCCCCGGACAGCTCCTACGAGCAGTACTTC. It specifies CASSLSPDSSYEQYF. The chain recombines TRBV6-6 with TRBJ2-7, with a possible D match to TRBD1 (6 bases). Germline V gene data show CDR1 as MNHNY and CDR2 as SVGAGI (reference sequence). Between the trimmed V and J ends, which lost 4 bases and 0 bases, there was a span of 13 bases. The CDR3 runs 15 residues.

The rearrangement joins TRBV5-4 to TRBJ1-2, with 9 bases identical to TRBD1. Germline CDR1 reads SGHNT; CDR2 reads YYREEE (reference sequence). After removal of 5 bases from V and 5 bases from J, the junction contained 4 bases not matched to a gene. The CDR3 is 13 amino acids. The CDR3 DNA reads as TGTGCCAGCAGGGGGACAGGGATATATGGCTACACCTTC. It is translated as CASRGTGIYGYTF.

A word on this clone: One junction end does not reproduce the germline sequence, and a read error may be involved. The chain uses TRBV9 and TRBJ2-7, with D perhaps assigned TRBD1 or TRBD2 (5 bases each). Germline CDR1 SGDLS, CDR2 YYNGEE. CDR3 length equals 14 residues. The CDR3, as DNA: TGTGCCAGCAGCGTGGGGTTGGCCGGGACCCAGACGGAATTC. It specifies CASSVGLAGTQTEF.

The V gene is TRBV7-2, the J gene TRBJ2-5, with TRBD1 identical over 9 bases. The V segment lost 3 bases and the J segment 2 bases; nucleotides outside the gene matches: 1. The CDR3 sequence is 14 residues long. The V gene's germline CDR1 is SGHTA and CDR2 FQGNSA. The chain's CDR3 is CASSFGTGQETQYF. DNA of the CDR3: TGTGCCAGCAGCTTTGGGACAGGGCAAGAGACCCAGTACTTC. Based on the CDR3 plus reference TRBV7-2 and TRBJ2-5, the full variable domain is GAGVSQSPSNKVTEKGKDVELRCDPISGHTALYWYRQSLGQGLEFLIYFQGNSAPDKSGLPSDRFSAERTGGSVSTLTIQRTQQEDSAVYLCASSFGTGQETQYFGPGTRLLVL.

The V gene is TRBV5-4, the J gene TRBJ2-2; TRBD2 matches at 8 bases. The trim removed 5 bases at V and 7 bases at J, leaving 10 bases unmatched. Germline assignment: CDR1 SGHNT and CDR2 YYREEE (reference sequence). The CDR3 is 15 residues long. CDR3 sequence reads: CASRDGGALGGELFF. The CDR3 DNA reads TGTGCCAGCAGGGACGGGGGGGCTCTCGGCGGGGAGCTGTTTTTT.

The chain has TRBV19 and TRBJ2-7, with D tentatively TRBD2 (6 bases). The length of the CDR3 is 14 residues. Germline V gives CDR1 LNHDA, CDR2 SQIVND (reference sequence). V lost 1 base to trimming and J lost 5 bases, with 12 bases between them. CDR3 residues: CASSIGGGRNEQYF. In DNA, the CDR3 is TGTGCCAGTAGTATAGGCGGAGGGAGGAACGAGCAGTACTTC.

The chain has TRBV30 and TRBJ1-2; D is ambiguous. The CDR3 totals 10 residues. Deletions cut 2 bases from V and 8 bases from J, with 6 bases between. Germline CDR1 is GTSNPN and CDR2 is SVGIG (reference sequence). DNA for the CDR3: TGTGCCTGGAGTCAGAGCGGCTACACCTTC. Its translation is CAWSQSGYTF.

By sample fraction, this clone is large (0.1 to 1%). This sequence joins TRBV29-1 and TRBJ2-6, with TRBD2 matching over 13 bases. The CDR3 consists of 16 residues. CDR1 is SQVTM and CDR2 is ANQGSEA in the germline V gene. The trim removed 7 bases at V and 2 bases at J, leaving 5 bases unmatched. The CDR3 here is CSAILAGGPGANVLTF. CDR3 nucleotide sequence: TGCAGCGCTATACTAGCGGGGGGGCCTGGGGCCAACGTCCTGACTTTC.

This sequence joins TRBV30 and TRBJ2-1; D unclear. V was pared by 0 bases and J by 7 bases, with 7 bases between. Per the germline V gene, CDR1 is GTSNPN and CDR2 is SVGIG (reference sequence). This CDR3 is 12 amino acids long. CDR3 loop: CAWSVRPNEQFF. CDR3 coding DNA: TGTGCCTGGAGTGTTAGGCCTAATGAGCAGTTCTTC.

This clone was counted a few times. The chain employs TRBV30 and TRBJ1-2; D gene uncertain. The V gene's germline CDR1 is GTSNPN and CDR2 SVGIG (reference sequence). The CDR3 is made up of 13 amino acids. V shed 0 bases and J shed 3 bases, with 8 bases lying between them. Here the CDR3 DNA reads TGTGCCTGGAGTGTACAGAGGGACTATGGCTACACCTTC. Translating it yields CAWSVQRDYGYTF.

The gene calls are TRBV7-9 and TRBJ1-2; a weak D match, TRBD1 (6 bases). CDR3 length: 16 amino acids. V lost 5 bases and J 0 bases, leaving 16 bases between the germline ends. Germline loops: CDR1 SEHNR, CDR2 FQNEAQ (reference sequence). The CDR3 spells CASSESSGVANYGYTF. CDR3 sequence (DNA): TGTGCCAGCAGCGAATCCTCAGGGGTAGCTAACTATGGCTACACCTTC.

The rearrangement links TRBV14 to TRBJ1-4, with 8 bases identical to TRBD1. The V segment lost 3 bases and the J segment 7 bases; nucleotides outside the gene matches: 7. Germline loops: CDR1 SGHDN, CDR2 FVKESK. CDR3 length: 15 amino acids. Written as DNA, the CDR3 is TGTGCCAGCAGCCACCGCAGGGGGCGCGGTGAAAAACTGTTTTTT. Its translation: CASSHRRGRGEKLFF.

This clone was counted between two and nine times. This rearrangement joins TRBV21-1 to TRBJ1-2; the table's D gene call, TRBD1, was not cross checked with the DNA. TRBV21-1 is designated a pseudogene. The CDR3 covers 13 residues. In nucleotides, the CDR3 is TGTGCCAGCGACAGACCGGACCTCCATGGCTACACCTTC. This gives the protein CASDRPDLHGYTF.

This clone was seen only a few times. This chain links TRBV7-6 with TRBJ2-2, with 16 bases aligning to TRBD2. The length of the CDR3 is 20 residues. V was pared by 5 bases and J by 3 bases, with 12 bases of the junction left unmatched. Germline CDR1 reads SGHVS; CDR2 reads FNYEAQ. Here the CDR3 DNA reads TGTGCCAGCAGCCTTATGGGACTAGCGGGGGGGCCGCTCGACACCGGGGAGCTGTTTTTT. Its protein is CASSLMGLAGGPLDTGELFF.

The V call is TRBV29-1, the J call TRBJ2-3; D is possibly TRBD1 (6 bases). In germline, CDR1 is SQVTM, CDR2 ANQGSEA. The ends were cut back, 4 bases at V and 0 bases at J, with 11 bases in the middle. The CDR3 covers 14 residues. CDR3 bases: TGCAGCGTTGTAGTCGGACAGAGCACAGATACGCAGTATTTT. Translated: CSVVVGQSTDTQYF.